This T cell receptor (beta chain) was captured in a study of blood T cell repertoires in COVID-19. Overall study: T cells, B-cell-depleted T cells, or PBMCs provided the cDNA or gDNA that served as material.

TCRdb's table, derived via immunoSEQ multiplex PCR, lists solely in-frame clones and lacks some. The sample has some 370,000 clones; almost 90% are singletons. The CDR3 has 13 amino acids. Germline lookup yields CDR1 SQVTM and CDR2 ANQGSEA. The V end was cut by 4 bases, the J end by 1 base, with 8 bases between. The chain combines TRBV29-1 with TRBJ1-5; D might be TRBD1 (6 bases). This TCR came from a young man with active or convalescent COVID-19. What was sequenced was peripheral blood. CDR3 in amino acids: CSVGDTSNQPQHF. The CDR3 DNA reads TGCAGCGTTGGGGACACGAGCAATCAGCCCCAGCATTTT.